The 28 T cell receptor beta chains presented below share a single source sample, sequenced in a study of CD8 T cells in ankylosing spondylitis. MiXCR was run by TCRdb on the 5' RACE reads, yielding one entry per CDR3 protein. The table records 200,000 to 250,000 distinct CDR3 sequences, about 6.7% of them present only once. Points from the study as a whole: Among TCR beta sequences, a motif of about 8 highly homologous variants appeared characteristic of ankylosing spondylitis blood.

These receptors' antigens are unknown. Sequencing was done on a sample of blood, either unsorted or a sorted T cell fraction (not recorded which). The receptor source for this set is a male donor with ankylosing spondylitis.

This clonotype was seen ten or more times. V is TRBV3-1 and J is TRBJ2-2; maybe TRBD1 (6 bases). Trimming cost V 0 bases and J 5 bases, with 10 bases left between them. The length of the CDR3 is 15 residues. Looked up from germline, CDR1 is LGHDT and CDR2 is YNNKEL (reference sequence). CDR3 coding DNA: TGTGCCAGCAGCCAAGATCAACAGGGAACCGGGGAGCTGTTTTTT. This sequence encodes CASSQDQQGTGELFF. Full variable domain (remainder filled in from reference TRBV3-1 and TRBJ2-2): DTAVSQTPKYLVTQMGNDKSIKCEQNLGHDTMYWYKQDSKKFLKIMFSYNNKELIINETVPNRFSPKSPDKAHLNLHINSLELGDSAVYFCASSQDQQGTGELFFGEGSRLTVL.

Ten or more counts support this clonotype. The chain couples TRBV6-5 to TRBJ1-5, with 9 bases matching TRBD1. CDR1 and CDR2 from the germline V gene are MNHEY and SVGAGI. The CDR3 runs to 16 residues. Trimming removed 2 bases from V and 3 bases from J; junction bases left unmatched: 5. The CDR3 DNA follows: TGTGCCAGCAGTTACGGATTACAGGGGGCCAATCAGCCCCAGCATTTT. Translating gives CASSYGLQGANQPQHF.

This clonotype was seen repeatedly, ten times or more. V is TRBV6-2 or TRBV6-3 and J is TRBJ2-7; D unclear. Germline-derived CDR1 and CDR2 are MNHEY and SVGEGT. V dropped 6 bases and J dropped 0 bases, with 6 bases sitting between them. The CDR3 is made up of 12 amino acids. CDR3 region: CASSKTSYEQYF. CDR3 in DNA: TGTGCCAGCAGCAAGACCTCCTACGAGCAGTACTTC.

As concerns this clonotype: The junction differs from germline at one of its ends, possibly a read error. The V call is TRBV6-1, the J call TRBJ1-2; D not resolved. CDR3 length: 12 residues. Germline CDR1 is MNHNS and CDR2 is SASEGT. The CDR3 DNA reads TGTGCCAGCGGTGAGGTTAACTATGGCTACACCTTC. Its protein is CASGEVNYGYTF.

This clonotype was picked up many times. V and J are TRBV7-2 and TRBJ2-6; D is possibly TRBD2 (6 bases). Germline-derived CDR1 and CDR2 are SGHTA and FQGNSA. The CDR3 spans 15 residues. V was clipped by 6 bases and J by 2 bases, with 11 bases between them. CDR3: CASRLAMAGANVLTF. The CDR3 region has the DNA TGTGCCAGCAGACTAGCTATGGCTGGGGCCAACGTCCTGACTTTC.

This clonotype was detected many times. The genes are TRBV5-1 and TRBJ2-7, with TRBD1 as a possible D gene (6 bases). V gave up 0 bases and J gave up 3 bases, with 10 bases separating them. The CDR3 extends over 14 amino acids. CDR1 is SGHRS and CDR2 is YFSETQ in the germline V gene. The CDR3 bases are TGCGCCAGCAGCTTGGTCAAAGGGGGCTACGAGCAGTACTTC. Its protein product is CASSLVKGGYEQYF.

This clonotype was picked up many times. The chain uses TRBV15 and TRBJ2-7, with D perhaps TRBD1 or TRBD2 (5 bases each). The CDR3 spans 15 residues. V lost 2 bases, J lost 2 bases, and 13 bases lay in between. Per germline, CDR1 LNHNV and CDR2 YYDKDF (reference sequence). The CDR3 region has the DNA TGTGCCACCAGCAGATACCGGGACCGCCCCTACGAGCAGTACTTC. Residues: CATSRYRDRPYEQYF.

This clonotype was detected many times. The chain uses TRBV7-2 and TRBJ2-7; 8 nucleotides match TRBD2. With V trimmed by 3 bases and J by 3 bases, 7 bases remained unmatched. CDR1 and CDR2 from the germline V gene are SGHTA and FQGNSA. The CDR3 consists of 15 residues. As DNA, the CDR3 is TGTGCCAGCAGCTTTTCTTTCGGGAGGGACTACGAGCAGTACTTC. Its translation is CASSFSFGRDYEQYF.

This clonotype was seen many times. The genes are TRBV10-2 and TRBJ2-7; no reliable D call. CDR1 is WSHSY, CDR2 SAAADI, per germline. The CDR3 length is 14 residues. Trimming left V 5 bases short and J 2 bases short, with 13 bases between. The CDR3 loop is CASSRTQLPYEQYF. The CDR3 DNA follows: TGCGCCAGCAGTCGGACCCAACTCCCCTACGAGCAGTACTTC.

This clonotype was observed at least ten times. This chain joins TRBV5-1 and TRBJ2-5, with 10 bases that match TRBD2. After removal of 0 bases from V and 5 bases from J, the junction contained 7 bases not matched to a gene. The CDR3 runs 16 residues. CDR1 SGHRS and CDR2 YFSETQ come from the germline V gene. For the CDR3, the DNA is TGCGCCAGCAGCTTGGTGCCTAGCGGGAGTTTGGAGACCCAGTACTTC. Amino acid sequence: CASSLVPSGSLETQYF.

This clonotype occurred many times. The V call is TRBV6-2 or TRBV6-3, the J call TRBJ2-7, with TRBD2 matching 8 bases. V shed 5 bases and J 3 bases; nucleotides not matched to a gene: 6. Germline V CDR1 and CDR2: MNHEY, SVGEGT. This CDR3 has 14 residues. CDR3 DNA: TGTGCCAGCAGTAGCCTAGCGGGTTACTACGAGCAGTACTTC. Amino acid sequence: CASSSLAGYYEQYF.

This clonotype was observed a few times. The chain is built from TRBV4-3 and TRBJ1-5, with D tentatively TRBD1 (6 bases). The germline CDR1 and CDR2 sequences are LGHNA and YSLEER. The germline V and J ends were trimmed by 0 bases and 0 bases, with 12 bases remaining between them. The CDR3 spans 17 residues. The CDR3 protein is CASSQDGARGSNQPQHF. Written as DNA, the CDR3 is TGCGCCAGCAGCCAAGATGGGGCCAGGGGTAGCAATCAGCCCCAGCATTTT.

This clonotype was observed many times. V and J are TRBV5-5 and TRBJ1-5; 8 bases align to TRBD1. This CDR3 is built from 14 residues. Germline V CDR1 and CDR2: SGHKS, YYEKEE (reference sequence). The V gene end was trimmed by 4 bases and the J gene end by 15 bases; junction bases not matched to a gene: 15. This CDR3 reads CASSLGEYRDRWHF. CDR3 nucleotides: TGTGCCAGCAGCCTGGGGGAGTACCGGGACAGGTGGCATTTT.

This clonotype was seen a handful of times. The rearrangement uses TRBV7-2 and TRBJ2-7; no clear D. Trimming removed 1 base from V and 6 bases from J, with 10 bases in between. There are 13 residues in the CDR3. Looked up from germline, CDR1 is SGHTA and CDR2 is FQGNSA. The CDR3, as DNA: TGTGCCAGCAGCTTAGTCAGTCTTAGCGAGCAGTACTTC. Translation gives CASSLVSLSEQYF.

This clonotype showed up many times. The chain is built from TRBV12-3 or TRBV12-4 and TRBJ2-7, with 8 bases fitting TRBD1. The CDR3 length is 14 residues. The ends lost 5 bases at V and 3 bases at J; junction bases unmatched: 6. CDR3: CASSQRQGFYEQYF. CDR3 in DNA: TGTGCCAGCAGTCAGAGACAGGGGTTCTACGAGCAGTACTTC.

The chain is built from TRBV29-1 and TRBJ2-5; either TRBD1 or TRBD2 may fit D (5 bases each). The CDR3 loop spans 11 amino acids. CDR1 SQVTM and CDR2 ANQGSEA come from the germline V gene. V was trimmed by 7 bases and J by 0 bases, leaving 6 bases between them. In nucleotides, the CDR3 is TGCAGCGAGGGACACCAAGAGACCCAGTACTTC. Translation gives CSEGHQETQYF.

This clonotype was recorded many times. The chain couples TRBV9 to TRBJ1-5; TRBD1 matches 7 bases. J lost 2 bases, V lost 4 bases, and 3 bases had no gene match. Germline V gives CDR1 SGDLS, CDR2 YYNGEE. This CDR3 is 14 amino acids long. The CDR3 spells CASSPTGGNQPQHF. Here the CDR3 DNA reads TGTGCCAGCAGCCCAACAGGGGGCAATCAGCCCCAGCATTTT.

A word on this clonotype: Since a much larger clone is just one base distant, this may be a read error. The rearrangement joins TRBV28 to TRBJ2-1; D possibly corresponds to TRBD1 (5 bases). This CDR3 contains 15 residues. The V gene's germline CDR1 is MDHEN and CDR2 SYDVKM. The CDR3 region is CASSLIDSSYTEQFF. DNA for the CDR3: TGTGCCAGCAGTTTAATCGACAGCTCCTACACTGAGCAGTTCTTC.

At least ten counts were recorded for this clonotype. This rearrangement joins TRBV11-2 to TRBJ1-6; perhaps TRBD1 as D (5 bases). Germline V lookup: CDR1 SGHAT, CDR2 FQNNGV. Trimming took 3 bases from V and 3 from J, leaving 21 bases between them. The CDR3 contains 19 residues. Here the CDR3 DNA reads TGTGCCAGCAGCTTTGGGGACGGGGCACGAGGTCACTATAATTCACCCCTCCACTTT. It encodes CASSFGDGARGHYNSPLHF.

Many counts were recorded for this clonotype. V and J are TRBV29-1 and TRBJ2-3; D is perhaps TRBD1 (6 bases). From germline, CDR1 is SQVTM and CDR2 ANQGSEA. This CDR3 comprises 13 residues. The germline V and J ends were trimmed by 3 bases and 0 bases, with 7 bases remaining between them. This CDR3 is CSVEDSSTDTQYF. The CDR3 DNA follows: TGCAGCGTTGAGGACAGTAGCACAGATACGCAGTATTTT.

This clonotype has a count of ten or more. The rearrangement links TRBV5-1 to TRBJ2-2, with unresolved D. Germline V gives CDR1 SGHRS, CDR2 YFSETQ. V lost 3 bases, J lost 5 bases, and 11 bases lay in between. The CDR3 runs to 14 residues. CDR3 amino acids: CASSYGEGTGELFF. CDR3 nucleotide sequence: TGCGCCAGCAGCTATGGGGAAGGGACCGGGGAGCTGTTTTTT.

Ten or more counts support this clonotype. The DNA of the CDR3 is TGTGCCAGCAGTTATACGGGAGGCCAGCAGTTCTTC. Protein: CASSYTGGQQFF. The chain has TRBV14 and TRBJ2-1, with 7 bases that match TRBD2. J was trimmed by 11 bases and V by 6 bases; bases with no gene match: 7. Germline CDR1 SGHDN, CDR2 FVKESK. This CDR3 has 12 residues.

This clonotype was seen at least ten times. The chain links TRBV20-1 to TRBJ1-1; 7 bases map to TRBD1. Germline CDR1 is DFQATT and CDR2 is SNEGSKA (reference sequence). CDR3 length equals 13 residues. Trimming at V came to 6 bases and at J to 5 bases, leaving 9 bases not matched to a gene. DNA for the CDR3: TGCAGTGCCTACCCAGGGGGATGGACTGAAGCTTTCTTT. As protein: CSAYPGGWTEAFF.

This clonotype came up a few times. The chain couples TRBV6-1 to TRBJ2-1, with 7 bases fitting TRBD1. Trimming cost V 5 bases and J 5 bases; bases outside gene matches: 6. This CDR3 spans 14 amino acids. Germline-derived CDR1 and CDR2 are MNHNS and SASEGT. CDR3 protein: CASSPATGNNEQFF. CDR3 coding DNA: TGTGCCAGCAGTCCGGCGACAGGGAACAATGAGCAGTTCTTC.

The V and J genes are TRBV11-1 and TRBJ2-7; 11 nucleotides line up with TRBD2. The CDR3 is 17 amino acids. CDR1 SGHAT and CDR2 FQDESV come from the germline V gene (reference sequence). V shed 5 bases and J 4 bases; nucleotides not matched to a gene: 13. The CDR3 DNA sequence: TGTGCCAGCAGCCGCAACCCCGGGACTAGCGGATCATACGAGCAGTACTTC. It codes for CASSRNPGTSGSYEQYF.

This clonotype came up many times. CDR3 coding DNA: TGTGCCATCAGTGAAACCGGGACAGGGCACTACGAGCAGTACTTC. Translation gives CAISETGTGHYEQYF. This chain uses TRBV10-3 with TRBJ2-7, with TRBD1 identical over 9 bases. After removal of 3 bases from V and 3 bases from J, the junction contained 6 bases not matched to a gene. Per germline, CDR1 ENHRY and CDR2 SYGVKD. CDR3 length: 15 amino acids.

This clonotype appeared a few times. The CDR3 protein is CASSSGADRTQYF. CDR3 nucleotide sequence: TGCGCCAGCAGCTCGGGGGCAGACCGGACCCAGTACTTC. This sequence joins TRBV5-1 and TRBJ2-5, with D perhaps matching TRBD1 or TRBD2 (6 bases each). The CDR3 extends over 13 amino acids. Germline V gene data show CDR1 as SGHRS and CDR2 as YFSETQ. The V gene lost 3 bases and the J gene lost 7 bases, with 13 bases spanning the gap.

This clonotype occurred many times. The junction and the germline gene differ at one end; a read error may be behind it. The chain links TRBV5-1 to TRBJ1-1; D is unresolved. Germline assignment: CDR1 SGHRS and CDR2 YFSETQ. The CDR3 contains 11 residues. The CDR3 coding sequence is TGCGCCAGCAGGTTGGCAGACGAAGCTTTCTTT. Amino acid sequence: CASRLADEAFF.